A selection of T cell receptor beta chains follows, all from one sample in a study of blood T cell repertoires in COVID-19. Repertoires were generated with immunoSEQ multiplex PCR, while TCRdb's copy carries only in-frame clones and drops some. The sample shows about 200,000 clones, about 87% of them seen only once. Sequencing was carried out using peripheral blood. Source of these receptors: a man aged 55 to 70 with acute or convalescent COVID-19. The CDR3 runs from the conserved cysteine through the conserved F or W. The D gene is left open where the match is weak. The size of a clone is reported for some rows only, either as once, few or many, or as a class for expanded clones.

>NA|TRBJ1-2|NA|TRBV6-4
CASSPLLGYGYTF
TGTGCCAGCAGCCCCTTGTTGGGCTACGGCTACACCTTC
>NA|TRBJ1-6|TRBD1|TRBV28
CASSLSYRTGPDNSPLHF
TGTGCCAGCAGTTTATCTTACCGGACAGGGCCCGATAATTCACCCCTCCACTTT
>NA|TRBJ2-1|TRBD1|TRBV6-4
CASVPNPGTGHNEQFF
TGTGCCAGCGTCCCAAATCCCGGGACAGGACACAATGAGCAGTTCTTC
>few|TRBJ2-1|TRBD1|TRBV27
CASSLRQGADEQFF
TGTGCCAGCAGTTTGAGACAGGGGGCCGATGAGCAGTTCTTC
>few|TRBJ1-5|NA|TRBV19
CASSSDPIQGYSNQPQHF
TGTGCCAGTAGTAGCGACCCGATCCAGGGTTATAGCAATCAGCCCCAGCATTTT
>NA|TRBJ2-7|NA|TRBV11-2
CASSLGQGLTYEQYF
TGTGCCAGCAGCTTGGGGCAGGGGCTTACCTACGAGCAGTACTTC
>NA|TRBJ2-5|TRBD2|TRBV7-3
CASSLKGGQPETQYF
TGTGCCAGCAGCTTAAAGGGAGGGCAACCCGAGACCCAGTACTTC
>NA|TRBJ2-5|TRBD2|TRBV5-1
CASSAGTSGEETQYF
TGCGCCAGCAGCGCCGGGACTAGCGGGGAAGAGACCCAGTACTTC
>NA|TRBJ2-1|TRBD1|TRBV29-1
CSVDWGQAGNEQFF
TGCAGCGTTGATTGGGGACAGGCGGGCAATGAGCAGTTCTTC
>few|TRBJ1-6|NA|TRBV7-8
CASSSRISYDSPLHF
TGTGCCAGCAGCTCGCGTATCTCCTACGATTCACCCCTCCACTTT
>NA|TRBJ1-1|NA|TRBV6-5
CASSSQGRGFSEAFF
TGTGCCAGCAGTTCACAGGGTCGAGGTTTCTCTGAAGCTTTCTTT
>NA|TRBJ2-2|TRBD1|TRBV9
CASSAPWDSVNTGELFF
TGTGCCAGCAGCGCACCGTGGGACAGCGTGAACACCGGGGAGCTGTTTTTT
>few|TRBJ2-3|TRBD2|TRBV5-4
CASSKAWVERGGPDTQYF
TGTGCCAGCAGCAAGGCCTGGGTGGAGCGGGGGGGCCCTGATACGCAGTATTTT
>NA|TRBJ2-1|NA|TRBV19
CASSPRDSLPGGAVRSSYNEQFF
TGTGCCAGTAGTCCCCGGGACAGCTTACCCGGGGGGGCCGTTAGAAGCTCTTACAATGAGCAGTTCTTC
>NA|TRBJ2-5|NA|TRBV10-1
CASSGRLGETQYF
TGCGCCAGCAGTGGCAGGCTCGGAGAGACCCAGTACTTC
>NA|TRBJ1-2|NA|TRBV19
CASSDPRTVYGYTF
TGTGCCAGTAGTGATCCCCGGACAGTCTATGGCTACACCTTC
>NA|TRBJ2-5|TRBD2|TRBV5-8
CASSLAGAPGETQYF
TGTGCCAGCAGCTTAGCGGGGGCCCCAGGAGAGACCCAGTACTTC
>once|TRBJ1-2|NA|TRBV15
CATSRDLPGGRSYGYTF
TGTGCCACCAGCAGAGATTTGCCCGGGGGGCGATCCTATGGCTACACCTTC
>NA|TRBJ2-3|NA|TRBV4-1
CASSPATQGRSDTQYF
TGCGCCAGCAGCCCAGCTACCCAGGGGAGATCAGATACGCAGTATTTT
>NA|TRBJ1-5|TRBD1|TRBV19
CASSAQGARNQPQHF
TGTGCCAGTAGTGCCCAGGGGGCGAGGAATCAGCCCCAGCATTTT
>NA|TRBJ1-2|NA|TRBV6-5
CASTTGGVGGYTF
TGTGCCAGCACCACCGGAGGGGTTGGAGGCTACACCTTC
>NA|TRBJ1-5|NA|TRBV28
CASSPATGSNQPQHF
TGTGCCAGCAGTCCAGCCACAGGGAGCAATCAGCCCCAGCATTTT
>NA|TRBJ2-7|NA|TRBV6-6
CASSGFGTYEQYF
TGTGCCAGCAGTGGTTTCGGGACCTACGAGCAGTACTTC
>once|TRBJ2-1|TRBD1|TRBV2
CASTPDRVPYNEQFF
TGTGCCAGCACCCCGGACAGGGTTCCCTACAATGAGCAGTTCTTC
>NA|TRBJ2-3|TRBD2|TRBV5-8
CASRRVKERGLPDTQYF
TGTGCCAGCCGGAGGGTTAAGGAGCGGGGGCTGCCAGATACGCAGTATTTT
>once|TRBJ1-5|NA|TRBV25-1
CASSLLSSNQPQHF
TGTGCCAGCAGCTTACTAAGTAGCAATCAGCCCCAGCATTTT
>NA|TRBJ2-3|TRBD2|TRBV5-1
CASSLGGRAPGGNTQYF
TGCGCCAGCAGCTTGGGAGGGAGGGCCCCGGGAGGAAATACGCAGTATTTT
>NA|TRBJ2-5|NA|TRBV4-2
CASSQETGTQYF
TGTGCCAGCAGCCAAGAGACGGGGACCCAGTACTTC
>NA|TRBJ2-1|TRBD2|TRBV5-4
CASSMGTSGGPGQFF
TGTGCCAGCAGCATGGGGACTAGCGGGGGTCCCGGGCAGTTCTTC